What follows describes a single TCR beta chain. What it binds is not known. The data belong to a study of T cell repertoires in cytomegalovirus infection. Study-wide background: CMV epitopes in the study were HLA-C-restricted (recently identified) and HLA-B-restricted (well studied). CMV infection and matching HLA type were both indicated by public TCR beta signatures. Study observations and caveats: In two of eight donors, the top clonotype was HLA-C-restricted CMV-specific.

Trimming cost V 4 bases and J 9 bases; bases outside gene matches: 10. The germline gives CDR1 MGHRA, CDR2 YSYEKL. The CDR3 contains 16 residues. TCRdb re-called the reads with MiXCR, one entry per CDR3 protein. The sample has some 500,000 distinct CDR3 sequences, around 35% seen once. Sequenced material: cultured PBMCs, taken from culture after CMV antigen stimulation. The clonotype comes from a human donor in good health (CMV status not recorded). Some clones in this sample may be carry-over from other donors' samples. The chain joins TRBV4-1 to TRBJ2-1; TRBD2 aligns across 12 bases. The CDR3 spells CASSPLGTSGLGEQFF. DNA of the CDR3: TGCGCCAGCAGCCCCCTCGGGACTAGCGGGTTAGGTGAGCAGTTCTTC.